This T cell receptor (beta chain) was documented in a study of identical twins. This CDR3 has 16 residues. Germline V lookup: CDR1 MDHEN, CDR2 SYDVKM. V lost 6 bases and J lost 5, with 19 bases in between. Study outcomes and limitations: Out-of-frame alpha sequences common to twins were enriched for low generation probability. Models, which agreed with sharing between unrelated individuals, nonetheless underestimated the out-of-frame TCR alpha sharing seen in monozygotic twins.

Remarks on this clonotype: Its specificity is unknown.

A universal primer site was created by template switching, with the cDNA bearing unique molecular identifiers. Using its own MiXCR run on the 5' RACE reads, TCRdb lists one record per CDR3 protein. The sample lists hundreds of thousands of distinct CDR3 sequences; 20% to 25% were seen once. The sample was also linked to a second study, of T cells expressing NK-cell markers. Per that study: In roughly six donors, dominant NKG2C+ clonotypes were roughly 1.0-8% of CD8+ T cells.

The sequence came from a woman aged 18-29 years in good health. The source material was CD4+ T cells sorted from blood. This chain uses TRBV28 with TRBJ2-2; weak D call: TRBD2 (5 bases). The CDR3 DNA follows: TGTGCCAGCAGCCAAGGAGGCACCACCCCGACCGGGGAGCTGTTTTTT. This gives the protein CASSQGGTTPTGELFF.